This T cell receptor (beta chain) was observed in a study of cytomegalovirus exposure and HLA in healthy donors. Study observations and caveats: With further analysis later on, most CMV-associated TCR beta chains appeared HLA-restricted. Accurate predictions that matched the HLA-A and HLA-B alleles of most subjects were reportedly made from TCR beta sequences.

Trimming at V came to 2 bases and at J to 9 bases, leaving 8 bases not matched to a gene. This CDR3 is 14 amino acids long. Looked up from germline, CDR1 is LGHNT and CDR2 is FRNRAP. Notes on this clone: Its antigen is currently unknown.

Despite likely unrecorded immune exposures, the donors were nominally healthy at the time of sampling. The PCR ran on 60 Vbeta and 13 Jbeta primers. Original data processing: As a later analysis found, there were 80 million or so unique TCR beta chains, of which some 9.9 million were shared. The protocol was immunoSEQ multiplex PCR, while the TCRdb copy is restricted to in-frame clones and leaves out a portion. V, J and clone size reflect that table, while D and trimming were determined from the DNA. Reported are about 50,000 clones; the ten largest clones contain about 2.1%. This rearrangement joins TRBV12-5 to TRBJ1-1, with 8 bases lining up with TRBD1. The specimen sequenced was PBMCs. This TCR came from a woman aged 18-29 years in good health and CMV-seronegative. The CDR3 spells CASGLLVDRAKAFF. In nucleotides, the CDR3 is TGTGCTAGTGGTTTGTTGGTGGACAGGGCGAAAGCTTTCTTT.